What follows are 25 T cell receptor beta chains derived from one specimen sequenced in a study of control samples from healthy donors and cancer patients. Assay used: immunoSEQ multiplex PCR; TCRdb lists only in-frame clones, some missing. Among just under 60,000 clones listed, more than 85% were seen once. What was sequenced was PBMCs. These receptors were taken from a man aged 35 to 55 with colorectal cancer.

The chain has TRBV3-1 (or the pseudogene TRBV3-2) and TRBJ2-3; D is unresolved. CDR1 and CDR2 from the germline V gene are LGHDT and YNNKEL (reference sequence). V dropped 0 bases and J dropped 2 bases, with 9 bases sitting between them. CDR3 length equals 15 residues. The CDR3 here is CASSQDSLFTDTQYF. The CDR3 DNA is TGTGCCAGCAGCCAAGACAGTCTTTTCACAGATACGCAGTATTTT.

CDR3 region: CASSIGTSGGAETQYF. The CDR3 region has the DNA TGTGCCAGCAGCATCGGGACTAGCGGGGGGGCGGAGACCCAGTACTTC. This chain uses TRBV9 with TRBJ2-5; 16 nucleotides line up with TRBD2. This CDR3 has 16 amino acids. In germline, CDR1 is SGDLS, CDR2 YYNGEE. V was clipped by 4 bases and J by 5 bases; unmatched bases: 5. Based on the CDR3 plus reference TRBV9 and TRBJ2-5, the full variable domain is DSGVTQTPKHLITATGQRVTLRCSPRSGDLSVYWYQQSLDQGLQFLIQYYNGEERAKGNILERFSAQQFPDLHSELNLSSLELGDSALYFCASSIGTSGGAETQYFGPGTRLLVL.

V gene TRBV21-1 combines with J gene TRBJ1-1; the listed D gene, TRBD1, was not tested against the DNA. TRBV21-1 is an annotated pseudogene. This CDR3 contains 15 residues. The CDR3 DNA reads as TGTGCCAGCAGCAACGATTGCAGGTCGAGCACTGAAGCTTTCTTT. Its protein product is CASSNDCRSSTEAFF.

The V and J genes are TRBV3-1 (or the pseudogene TRBV3-2) and TRBJ1-4, with D possibly TRBD1 on 6 matching bases. V was cut by 4 bases and J by 7 bases, with 16 bases left in between. Germline CDR1 LGHDT, CDR2 YNNKEL (reference sequence). The CDR3 length is 15 residues. In DNA, the CDR3 is TGTGCCAGCAGCCGGTCTTCCGGGACATCTGAAAAACTGTTTTTT. This encodes CASSRSSGTSEKLFF.

The chain employs TRBV6-5 and TRBJ1-1, with D tentatively TRBD1 (5 bases). The CDR3 is made up of 14 amino acids. Per the germline V gene, CDR1 is MNHEY and CDR2 is SVGAGI. Trimming stripped 6 bases from V and 3 bases from J, with 14 bases between. The CDR3 bases are TGTGCCAGCAGGAAAACAGGTGCGGACACTGAAGCTTTCTTT. Protein: CASRKTGADTEAFF.

This sequence joins TRBV10-3 and TRBJ1-1; 8 bases fit TRBD1. The CDR3 spans 12 residues. Germline CDR1 reads ENHRY; CDR2 reads SYGVKD. V lost 7 bases, J lost 7 bases, and 5 bases stayed unmatched. CDR3 coding DNA: TGTGCCATCAACAACGGACAGGGTGAAGCTTTCTTT. Its translation is CAINNGQGEAFF.

This sequence joins TRBV14 and TRBJ2-7; no clear D. V was clipped by 1 base and J by 7 bases, with 11 bases between them. Germline V gene sequence: CDR1 SGHDN, CDR2 FVKESK. This CDR3 is 13 amino acids long. The CDR3 sequence: CASSQGGSQEQYF. For the CDR3, the DNA is TGTGCCAGCAGCCAAGGTGGATCGCAGGAGCAGTACTTC.

Only one count was recorded for this clone. V is TRBV5-1 and J is TRBJ1-1, with D maybe TRBD1 (5 bases). Deletions cut 3 bases from V and 6 bases from J, with 15 bases between. CDR1 is SGHRS and CDR2 is YFSETQ in the germline V gene. The CDR3 is 14 residues long. The DNA for the CDR3 is TGCGCCAGCAGCTCCCGCGGGGGTTATCCTGAAGCTTTCTTT. Translated, it gives CASSSRGGYPEAFF. The full variable domain, completed using reference TRBV5-1 and TRBJ1-1, is KAGVTQTPRYLIKTRGQQVTLSCSPISGHRSVSWYQQTPGQGLQFLFEYFSETQRNKGNFPGRFSGRQFSNSRSEMNVSTLELGDSALYLCASSSRGGYPEAFFGQGTRLTVV.

The chain employs TRBV7-6 and TRBJ2-7; 8 nucleotides agree with TRBD1. CDR1 is SGHVS and CDR2 is FNYEAQ in the germline V gene. The V segment lost 4 bases and the J segment 2 bases; nucleotides outside the gene matches: 4. The length of the CDR3 is 14 residues. The CDR3 DNA reads TGTGCCAGCAGCTCAGGGGGCCGTCCCTACGAGCAGTACTTC. It codes for CASSSGGRPYEQYF.

The V gene is TRBV7-3, the J gene TRBJ1-3; D ambiguous. V was shortened by 0 bases and J by 4 bases, with 4 bases between the two germline ends. This CDR3 is 13 amino acids long. Germline CDR1 reads SGHTA; CDR2 reads FQGTGA. The CDR3 sequence: CASSLTPGNTIYF. The CDR3, as DNA: TGTGCCAGCAGCTTAACGCCGGGAAACACCATATATTTT.

The rearrangement uses TRBV5-1 and TRBJ1-2, with 8 bases lining up with TRBD1. V shed 7 bases, J shed 8 bases, and the junction held 13 bases outside the gene matches. CDR3 length: 14 amino acids. Germline CDR1 reads SGHRS; CDR2 reads YFSETQ. The CDR3 loop reads CASGQGGGLSGYTF. CDR3 coding DNA: TGCGCCAGCGGACAGGGAGGTGGTTTGAGCGGCTACACCTTC. Full variable domain (missing parts from reference TRBV5-1 and TRBJ1-2): KAGVTQTPRYLIKTRGQQVTLSCSPISGHRSVSWYQQTPGQGLQFLFEYFSETQRNKGNFPGRFSGRQFSNSRSEMNVSTLELGDSALYLCASGQGGGLSGYTFGSGTRLTVV.

The chain joins TRBV9 to TRBJ2-3, with D possibly being TRBD1 (5 bases). The CDR3 covers 14 residues. V was shortened by 5 bases and J by 1 base, with 11 bases between the two germline ends. Germline CDR1 SGDLS, CDR2 YYNGEE. The CDR3 sequence is CASSSLGGTDTQYF. CDR3 DNA sequence: TGTGCCAGCAGTTCCCTAGGGGGCACAGATACGCAGTATTTT.

This chain links TRBV3-1 (or the pseudogene TRBV3-2) with TRBJ1-6; no reliable D call. Germline V CDR1 and CDR2: LGHDT, YNNKEL (reference sequence). V lost 0 bases and J 14 bases, leaving 14 bases between the germline ends. The CDR3 loop spans 14 amino acids. The CDR3 DNA reads as TGTGCCAGCAGCCAAGATAACGGGGTCCTGGCCCTCCACTTT. Translating gives CASSQDNGVLALHF.

The chain has TRBV7-8 and TRBJ1-3; D not resolved. Trimming pared 1 base from V and 0 bases from J, leaving 7 bases between. The CDR3 is 15 amino acids. Germline V gene data show CDR1 as SGHVS and CDR2 as FQNEAQ. The DNA for the CDR3 is TGTGCCAGCAGCTTAGGTCTCGGCTCTGGAAACACCATATATTTT. Its protein product is CASSLGLGSGNTIYF.

V is TRBV5-6 and J is TRBJ1-6, with unresolved D. The CDR3 spans 15 residues. CDR1 is SGHDT and CDR2 is YYEEEE in the germline V gene. Between the trimmed V and J ends, which lost 6 bases and 0 bases, there was a span of 10 bases. The chain's CDR3 is CASNLGSSYNSPLHF. The CDR3 DNA reads TGTGCCAGCAACTTAGGGAGCTCCTATAATTCACCCCTCCACTTT.

CDR3 bases: TGTGCCAGCAGCATCCTAAGCGGGGGCAGAACCAGCGGAGATACGCAGTATTTT. Translation gives CASSILSGGRTSGDTQYF. The chain couples TRBV7-9 to TRBJ2-3, with 8 bases aligning to TRBD2. After removal of 5 bases from V and 5 bases from J, the junction contained 18 bases not matched to a gene. The CDR3 spans 18 residues. Germline CDR1 SEHNR, CDR2 FQNEAQ (reference sequence).

The chain employs TRBV19 and TRBJ1-1; 10 positions agree with TRBD1. The CDR3 is 13 residues long. Germline values: CDR1 LNHDA, CDR2 SQIVND (reference sequence). V lost 7 bases and J lost 7; bases outside the gene matches: 6. DNA for the CDR3: TGTGCCAGTACTCCGGACAGGGGGGTTGAAGCTTTCTTT. Translated: CASTPDRGVEAFF.

This chain connects TRBV5-4 to TRBJ2-1; 10 positions agree with TRBD2. J gave up 3 bases and V 3 bases, and 6 bases lay outside the gene matches. Germline CDR1 is SGHNT and CDR2 is YYREEE (reference sequence). This CDR3 has 16 residues. CDR3 nucleotide sequence: TGTGCCAGCAGCTCCGCTGAGCGGGGGGGCTACAATGAGCAGTTCTTC. Its protein is CASSSAERGGYNEQFF.

The gene calls are TRBV7-9 and TRBJ2-7, with D hard to call. The CDR3 loop spans 12 amino acids. The V and J ends lost 5 bases and 4 bases respectively, with 9 bases between them. The germline V gene has CDR1 SEHNR and CDR2 FQNEAQ (reference sequence). The CDR3, as DNA: TGTGCCAGCAGCCTTACATTTTACGAGCAGTACTTC. This encodes CASSLTFYEQYF. The variable domain in full, completed from reference TRBV7-9 and TRBJ2-7, reads DTGVSQNPRHKITKRGQNVTFRCDPISEHNRLYWYRQTLGQGPEFLTYFQNEAQLEKSRLLSDRFSAERPKGSFSTLEIQRTEQGDSAMYLCASSLTFYEQYFGPGTRLTVT.

V is TRBV5-4 and J is TRBJ2-3; 10 nucleotides line up with TRBD1. Germline-derived CDR1 and CDR2 are SGHNT and YYREEE (reference sequence). The CDR3 is made up of 16 amino acids. J lost 3 bases, V lost 7 bases, and 11 bases had no gene match. In DNA form, the CDR3 reads TGTGCCAGCTCGGGGGACCCGGGACAGGGGACAGATACGCAGTATTTT. It is translated as CASSGDPGQGTDTQYF. The full variable domain, its missing parts supplied by reference TRBV5-4 and TRBJ2-3, is ETGVTQSPTHLIKTRGQQVTLRCSSQSGHNTVSWYQQALGQGPQFIFQYYREEENGRGNFPPRFSGLQFPNYSSELNVNALELDDSALYLCASSGDPGQGTDTQYFGPGTRLTVL.

This sequence joins TRBV4-2 and TRBJ1-4; D is ambiguous. The germline CDR1 and CDR2 sequences are LGHNA and YNFKEQ. This CDR3 spans 13 amino acids. V dropped 0 bases and J dropped 8 bases, with 7 bases sitting between them. In DNA, the CDR3 is TGTGCCAGCAGCCAAGACTTAATAGAAAAACTGTTTTTT. Amino acid sequence: CASSQDLIEKLFF.

The chain carries TRBV7-2 and TRBJ1-2, with D tentatively TRBD1 (6 bases). Trimming took off 4 bases at V and 8 bases at J, with 17 bases between the two ends. CDR1 is SGHTA and CDR2 is FQGNSA in the germline V gene. The length of the CDR3 is 14 residues. CDR3 DNA: TGTGCCAGCAGCTCTATACTCTGGACAGACGGCTACACCTTC. Translating gives CASSSILWTDGYTF.

The rearrangement links TRBV3-1 (or the pseudogene TRBV3-2) to TRBJ1-1; TRBD1 might be the D (5 bases). The CDR3 is 14 residues long. Deletions cut 1 base from V and 4 bases from J, with 10 bases between. Germline CDR1 reads LGHDT; CDR2 reads YNNKEL (reference sequence). CDR3 in DNA: TGTGCCAGCAGCCAAGGGGGTGGGGGCACTGAAGCTTTCTTT. Its protein is CASSQGGGGTEAFF.

This clone was seen only a few times. J is TRBJ1-2 and V is TRBV7-9; D unresolved. V shed 4 bases and J shed 4 bases, with 7 bases lying between them. Germline V lookup: CDR1 SEHNR, CDR2 FQNEAQ (reference sequence). The length of the CDR3 is 12 residues. Here the CDR3 DNA reads TGTGCCAGCAGCTCCCAGGTCTATGGCTACACCTTC. Amino acids: CASSSQVYGYTF.

A single count supports this clone. CDR3 nucleotides: TGTGCCAGCTCACCGGCAACTGCACCTACGCGCGAGCAGTACTTC. This codes for CASSPATAPTREQYF. The V call is TRBV18, the J call TRBJ2-7; the D is unclear. Germline assignment: CDR1 KGHSH and CDR2 LQKENI. Trimming pared 3 bases from V and 6 bases from J, leaving 18 bases between. This CDR3 is built from 15 residues.